The entry below gives a single T cell receptor beta chain sequence along with its context. It has no known antigen specificity. The sample holds no much larger clone one base away, and base qualities are not on file. Whole blood was collected in K2EDTA tubes by collaborating institutions according to the institutions' own protocols. For TCRbeta analysis, collaborator samples were shipped as frozen whole blood, as isolated PBMCs, or as DNA extracted from either sample type. This specimen comes from a study of blood T cell repertoires in COVID-19 (dated by TCRdb to 2019 to 2021). For the study in its entirety: Collaborator samples came from the United States, Italy and Spain and covered acute and convalescent phases of COVID-19. The material from the prospective study consisted of cDNA or gDNA derived from T cells, B-cell-depleted T cells, or PBMCs. The dataset comprised deeply sampled blood TCRbeta repertoires from subjects exposed to, actively infected with, or recovered from COVID-19. The repertoires were released in a freely available public database intended as a resource for research on the immune response to SARS-CoV-2. Samples came from the ongoing ImmuneRACE study (first 160 participants) plus 1,254 subjects from 6 global collaborators. A de-identified subject ID, COVID-19 status, age in years and sex were almost always included in the sample metadata. HLA class I and class II types, where available, came from metadata supplied by the sample provider rather than from assay-based typing. Results the study describes overall, beyond this receptor: The quantity of clinical and demographic metadata differed by source and by participant and was supplied without curation.

The immunoSEQ Assay, a bias-controlled multiplex PCR, was used to amplify TCRbeta CDR3 regions from genomic DNA. The authors processed their data as follows. The number of nucleated cells in each sample was estimated by amplification of reference gene primers within the assay. Sequence reads were collapsed and filtered to measure the absolute abundance of every unique TCRbeta CDR3 rearrangement. Productive Simpson clonality was computed per sample as the square root of Simpson's diversity index over productive rearrangements. TCRdb took this table from immuneACCESS and kept in-frame rearrangements with V and J called. Such tables lack part of the clones; where checked against another copy, unresolved V genes explain under half of the gap, and the rest is unexplained. D and trimming were read from the DNA, whereas the V and J calls and clone size are those reported in that table. The sample table contains roughly 230,000 clones; only one count was recorded for around 90% of them. The ten most abundant clones make up around 0.7% of the sample.

In the germline V gene (reference sequence), CDR1 corresponds to LGHDT and CDR2 to YNNKEL. The CDR3 runs 15 residues from the cysteine to the phenylalanine. This entry keeps only the CDR3 DNA: 45 bases, framed from base 1. V has 2 bases trimmed and J has 4 bases trimmed; junction bases matching no gene number 5. The sample consisted of peripheral blood. This TCR was sampled from a human donor in a cohort sampled during active COVID-19. The chain was built from TRBV3-1 (or the pseudogene TRBV3-2) and TRBJ1-3, and TRBD1 matches 7 of the central bases. The CDR3 is CASSQSTGTGNTIYF. The nucleotide sequence reads TGTGCCAGCAGCCAATCGACAGGGACCGGAAACACCATATATTTT.